This T cell receptor beta chain is from a study of STAT5B mutations in CD4+ large granular lymphocyte leukemia. Study information: Healthy donors showed HLA-associated enrichment of the CDR3 'QG' motif. The study, taken as a whole, reports: Patient CD4-sorted repertoires stayed more clonal than healthy ones after leukemic-clone removal. 8/27 top patient clones versus 2/35 control clones were TRBV06-family.

This was a survey-level run. Clones were sequenced by immunoSEQ multiplex PCR, and TCRdb holds only the in-frame ones, with some missing. The table shows 30,000 to 40,000 clones, with around 88% occurring only once. The V end was cut by 3 bases, the J end by 3 bases, with 12 bases between. Germline lookup yields CDR1 SGHRS and CDR2 YFSETQ. The CDR3 length is 14 residues. With regard to this clone: Antigen unknown.

The chain couples TRBV5-1 to TRBJ2-5; tentatively, D is TRBD1 or TRBD2 (5 bases each). This receptor was identified in a human donor in good health. The sequenced material came from CD4+ T cells from blood buffy coats. DNA for the CDR3: TGCGCCAGCAGCTGGGGCGGGCCCAAAGAGACCCAGTACTTC. This sequence encodes CASSWGGPKETQYF.